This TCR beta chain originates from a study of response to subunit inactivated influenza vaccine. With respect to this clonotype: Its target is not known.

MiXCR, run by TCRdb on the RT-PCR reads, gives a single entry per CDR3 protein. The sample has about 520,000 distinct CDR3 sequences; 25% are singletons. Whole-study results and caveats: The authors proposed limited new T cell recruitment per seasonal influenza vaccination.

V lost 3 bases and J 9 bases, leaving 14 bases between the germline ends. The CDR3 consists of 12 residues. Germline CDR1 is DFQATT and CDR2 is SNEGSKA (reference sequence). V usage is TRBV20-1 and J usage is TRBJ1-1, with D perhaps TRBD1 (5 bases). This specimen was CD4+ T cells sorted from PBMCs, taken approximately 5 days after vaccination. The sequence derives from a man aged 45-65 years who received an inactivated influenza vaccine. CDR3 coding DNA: TGCAGTGCTAGTGTCGGCTGGGGACAAGCTTTCTTT. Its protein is CSASVGWGQAFF.